The entry below describes one TCR beta chain. V trimming: 0 bases; J trimming: 5 bases; junction bases outside the gene matches: 19. The CDR3 has 19 residues. Germline V CDR1 and CDR2: SGHTS, YDEGEE. The data are from a study of blood T cell repertoires in COVID-19. Repertoires were generated with immunoSEQ multiplex PCR, while TCRdb's copy carries only in-frame clones and drops some. The repertoire holds fewer than 350,000 clones, with around 89% as singletons. The sample comprised PBMCs or T cells enriched from blood (not recorded which). The sequence derives from a woman aged 18-29 years with acute COVID-19. The gene calls are TRBV5-8 and TRBJ2-7; 8 positions match TRBD2. The CDR3 here is CASSLAFSSQPGLGDEQYF. CDR3 nucleotides: TGTGCCAGCAGCTTGGCTTTTAGCAGTCAACCGGGACTAGGAGACGAGCAGTACTTC.